A single sample gave rise to the 3 T cell receptor beta chains below, sequenced in a study of CD8 T cells in Susac syndrome. RNA amounts of about 0.5 to 1 ug underwent reverse transcription with random hexamers. TCRdb called the immunoSEQ multiplex PCR reads again in MiXCR, with one record for every CDR3 protein. This table holds about 76,000 distinct CDR3 sequences, around 90% found once. Sequenced sample: CD8+ T cells from PBMCs. Source of these receptors: a human donor with multiple sclerosis.

This chain joins TRBV24-1 and TRBJ1-5, with D unclear. This CDR3 region has 15 residues. Between the trimmed V and J ends, which lost 0 bases and 5 bases, there was a span of 10 bases. Germline assignment: CDR1 KGHDR and CDR2 SFDVKD. CDR3 region: CATSDLYGLDQPQHF. CDR3 nucleotides: TGTGCCACCAGTGATTTGTACGGTCTAGATCAGCCCCAGCATTTT.

The V and J genes are TRBV7-9 and TRBJ1-2; D remains unclear. The CDR3 has 15 amino acids. Trimming stripped 5 bases from V and 3 bases from J, with 16 bases between. Germline assignment: CDR1 SEHNR and CDR2 FQNEAQ (reference sequence). CDR3 sequence reads: CASSRGRELDYGYTF. The CDR3 DNA reads TGTGCCAGCAGCCGAGGACGGGAACTGGACTATGGCTACACCTTC.

The V call is TRBV3-1, the J call TRBJ2-3; TRBD2 is a possible D gene (6 bases). Germline CDR1 LGHDT, CDR2 YNNKEL (reference sequence). The CDR3 contains 17 residues. Trimming shortened V by 6 bases and J by 2 bases, and 21 bases separated the two germline ends. CDR3: CASSQTTNGGNTDTQYF. CDR3 in DNA: TGTGCCAGCAGTCAAACGACTAACGGGGGTAACACAGATACGCAGTATTTT.